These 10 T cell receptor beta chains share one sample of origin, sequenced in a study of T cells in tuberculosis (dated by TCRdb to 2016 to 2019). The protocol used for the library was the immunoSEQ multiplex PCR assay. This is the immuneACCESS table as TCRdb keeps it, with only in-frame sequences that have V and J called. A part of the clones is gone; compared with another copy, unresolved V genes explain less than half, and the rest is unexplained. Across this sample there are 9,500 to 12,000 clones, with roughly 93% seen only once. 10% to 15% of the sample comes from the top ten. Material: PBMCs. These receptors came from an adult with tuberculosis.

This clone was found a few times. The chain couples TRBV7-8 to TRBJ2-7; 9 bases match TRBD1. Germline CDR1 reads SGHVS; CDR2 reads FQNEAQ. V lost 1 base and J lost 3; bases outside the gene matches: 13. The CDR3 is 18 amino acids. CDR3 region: CASSLDWVGTGNFYEQYF. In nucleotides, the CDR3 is TGTGCCAGCAGCTTAGATTGGGTCGGGACAGGGAATTTCTACGAGCAGTACTTC.

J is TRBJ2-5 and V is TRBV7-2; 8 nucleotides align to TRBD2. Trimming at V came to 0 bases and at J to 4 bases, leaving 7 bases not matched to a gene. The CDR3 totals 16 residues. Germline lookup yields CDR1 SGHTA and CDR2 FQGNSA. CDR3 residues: CASSLASGVTGETQYF. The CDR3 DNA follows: TGTGCCAGCAGCTTAGCTAGCGGGGTGACGGGAGAGACCCAGTACTTC.

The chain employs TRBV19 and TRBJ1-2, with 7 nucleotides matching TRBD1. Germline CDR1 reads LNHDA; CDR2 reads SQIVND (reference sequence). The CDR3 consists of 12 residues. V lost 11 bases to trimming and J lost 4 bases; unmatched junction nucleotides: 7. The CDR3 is CAVQGQIYGYTF. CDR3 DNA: TGTGCCGTTCAGGGACAGATCTATGGCTACACCTTC.

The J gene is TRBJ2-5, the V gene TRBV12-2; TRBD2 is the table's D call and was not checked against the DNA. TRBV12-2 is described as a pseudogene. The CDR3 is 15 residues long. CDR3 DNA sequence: TGTGCAAGTCGCTTAGATCCGCAACCCGGAGAGACCCAGTACTTC. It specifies CASRLDPQPGETQYF.

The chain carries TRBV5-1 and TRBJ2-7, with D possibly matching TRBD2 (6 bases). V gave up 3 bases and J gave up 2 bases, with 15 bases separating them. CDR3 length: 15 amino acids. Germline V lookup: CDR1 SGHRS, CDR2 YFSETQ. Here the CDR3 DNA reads TGCGCCAGCAGCTCCAATACCGGGACTGCCTACGAGCAGTACTTC. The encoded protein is CASSSNTGTAYEQYF.

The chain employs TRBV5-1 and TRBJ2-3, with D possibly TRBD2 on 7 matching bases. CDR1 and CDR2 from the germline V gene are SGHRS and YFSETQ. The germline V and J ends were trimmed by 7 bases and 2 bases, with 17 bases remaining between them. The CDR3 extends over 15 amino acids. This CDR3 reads CASGGLADTTDTQYF. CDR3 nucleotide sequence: TGCGCCAGCGGGGGGCTAGCGGATACCACAGATACGCAGTATTTT.

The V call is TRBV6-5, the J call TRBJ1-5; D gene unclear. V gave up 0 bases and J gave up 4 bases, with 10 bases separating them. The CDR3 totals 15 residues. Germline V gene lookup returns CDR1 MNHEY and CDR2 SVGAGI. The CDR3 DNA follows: TGTGCCAGCAGTTACTCGTACGCCGGTAATCAGCCCCAGCATTTT. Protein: CASSYSYAGNQPQHF.

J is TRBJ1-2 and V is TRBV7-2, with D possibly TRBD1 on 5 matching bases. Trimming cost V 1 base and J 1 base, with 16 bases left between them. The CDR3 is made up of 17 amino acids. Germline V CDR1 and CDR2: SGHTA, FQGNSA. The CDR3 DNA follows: TGTGCCAGCAGCTTAGGGTCCGTACGGGGGAGTAACTATGGCTACACCTTC. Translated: CASSLGSVRGSNYGYTF.

The CDR3 reads CASHGPAGGFVTQYF. The CDR3 bases are TGTGCCAGCCACGGCCCGGCGGGGGGGTTTGTGACCCAGTACTTC. This chain links TRBV6-1 with TRBJ2-5; 9 positions match TRBD2. V was clipped by 8 bases and J by 7 bases; unmatched bases: 14. Germline loops: CDR1 MNHNS, CDR2 SASEGT. The CDR3 is 15 amino acids.

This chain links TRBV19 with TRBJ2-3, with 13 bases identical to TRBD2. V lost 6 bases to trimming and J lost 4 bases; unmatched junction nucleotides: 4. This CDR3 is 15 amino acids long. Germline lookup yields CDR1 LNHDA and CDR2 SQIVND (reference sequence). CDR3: CASRKLAGGPDTQYF. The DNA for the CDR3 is TGTGCCAGTAGGAAACTAGCGGGAGGGCCAGATACGCAGTATTTT.